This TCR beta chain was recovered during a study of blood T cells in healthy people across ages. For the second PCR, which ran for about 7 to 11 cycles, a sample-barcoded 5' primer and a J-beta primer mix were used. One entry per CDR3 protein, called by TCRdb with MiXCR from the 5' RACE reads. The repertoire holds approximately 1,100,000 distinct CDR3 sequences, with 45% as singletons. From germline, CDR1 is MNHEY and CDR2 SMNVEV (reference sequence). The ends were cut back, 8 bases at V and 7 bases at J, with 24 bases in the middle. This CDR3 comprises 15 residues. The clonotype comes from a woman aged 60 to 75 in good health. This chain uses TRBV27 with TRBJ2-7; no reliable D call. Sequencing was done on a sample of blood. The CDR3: CASQYRVGRVNEQYF. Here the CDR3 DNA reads TGTGCCAGCCAATACCGCGTGGGAAGAGTAAATGAGCAGTACTTC.